This is a list of T cell receptor beta chains from one sample in a study of CD8+CD57+ T cells in acquired aplastic anemia. TCRdb reanalysed the reads using MiXCR and keeps one entry per CDR3 protein. The table shows tens of thousands of distinct CDR3 sequences, with approximately 78% occurring only once. Specimen: sorted CD4+, CD8+, or CD8+CD57+ T cells (not recorded which) from PBMCs. These TCRs come from a human donor in good health, serving as a control. The CDR3 runs from the conserved cysteine through the conserved F or W. The D gene is left open where the match is weak. A row's size may be missing; if present it is once, few, many or a size class.

d_gene,abundance,v_gene,j_gene,CDR3nt,CDR3aa
TRBD1,few,TRBV10-3,TRBJ1-6,TGTGCCATCAGGGACAGGGTGAATTCACCCCTCCACTTT,CAIRDRVNSPLHF
-,medium-sized,TRBV10-3,TRBJ2-1,TGTGCCATCAGTGGGGCGGGCCACTCCTACAATGAGCAGTTCTTC,CAISGAGHSYNEQFF
TRBD2,-,TRBV11-2,TRBJ2-3,TGTGCCAGCAGCTTAGAGACCGCCGCGGGAGGTACGCAGTATTTT,CASSLETAAGGTQYF
-,-,TRBV12-3/TRBV12-4,TRBJ1-6,TGTGCCAGCAGTTCCTCAGGGAGGCCACCCCTCCACTTT,CASSSSGRPPLHF
-,once,TRBV7-9,TRBJ1-6,TGTGCCAGCAGCTTAGGAGGAGGTCAGGCTCTCCACTTT,CASSLGGGQALHF
-,few,TRBV25-1,TRBJ1-1,TGTGCCAGCAGTGACCCCTTAGGGAAGACTGAAGCTTTCTTT,CASSDPLGKTEAFF
-,-,TRBV9,TRBJ1-5,TGTGCCAGCAGCGTGAAGGGTTCGGGGCCCCAGCATTTT,CASSVKGSGPQHF
TRBD1,-,TRBV19,TRBJ1-5,TGTGCCAGCCGGGACAGAGAAGGCCAGCCCCAGCATTTT,CASRDREGQPQHF
-,-,TRBV12-3/TRBV12-4,TRBJ2-7,TGTGCCAGCAGTTGGGGGGACTACGAGCAGTACTTC,CASSWGDYEQYF
-,-,TRBV7-8,TRBJ2-3,TGTGCCAGCAGCTTAACAGATACGCAGTATTTT,CASSLTDTQYF
TRBD1,-,TRBV11-1,TRBJ1-2,TGTGCCAGCAGCTATGACAGGGCCGCTTCTAACTATGGCTACACCTTC,CASSYDRAASNYGYTF
TRBD1,-,TRBV20-1,TRBJ2-3,TGCAGTGCTAGATCAGCCGGGACAGGGACCACAGATACGCAGTATTTT,CSARSAGTGTTDTQYF
TRBD2,-,TRBV10-2,TRBJ2-1,TGCGCCAGCACTACGACTAGCGGGAACAATGAGCAGTTCTTC,CASTTTSGNNEQFF
-,-,TRBV19,TRBJ2-7,TGTGCCAGTAGTAGCGGGCCTGCTAATGAGCAGTACTTC,CASSSGPANEQYF
TRBD1,-,TRBV15,TRBJ2-5,TGTGCCACCAGCAGAACCCGGAGCAGGGGGGAGACCCAGTACTTC,CATSRTRSRGETQYF
TRBD1,-,TRBV19,TRBJ1-4,TGTGCCAGTAGTATCGGTCAGGGGGAAGAAAAACTGTTTTTT,CASSIGQGEEKLFF
-,-,TRBV2,TRBJ1-6,TGTGCGGGTCGCGGAGGCTATAATTCACCCCTCCACTTT,CAGRGGYNSPLHF
TRBD1,few,TRBV4-1,TRBJ1-2,TGCGCCAGCAGCCACCGCCGGGACAGACGAGACGGCTACACCTTC,CASSHRRDRRDGYTF
TRBD1,-,TRBV2,TRBJ1-6,TGTGCCAGCAGTGCCGACCCAGGGGGGAATTCACCCCTCCACTTT,CASSADPGGNSPLHF
-,-,TRBV7-2,TRBJ2-7,TGTGCCAGCAGCTTAATGGGGGAAGGCGAGCAGTACTTC,CASSLMGEGEQYF
-,-,TRBV5-4,TRBJ1-2,TGTGCCAGCAGAGACACTAGCGCTTATGGCTACACCTTC,CASRDTSAYGYTF
-,once,TRBV29-1,TRBJ2-2,TGCAGCGTTGTTGTAGGGGGCGGGAAACCCGGGGAGCTGTTTTTT,CSVVVGGGKPGELFF
-,-,TRBV2,TRBJ2-7,TGTGCCAGCAGGGGAGCCTACGAGCAGTACTTC,CASRGAYEQYF
-,-,TRBV2,TRBJ2-7,TGTGCCAGCAAGGGTAGTGACGGGCCCTACGAGCAGTACTTC,CASKGSDGPYEQYF
TRBD1,medium-sized,TRBV11-2,TRBJ2-5,TGTGCCAGCAGCTCCGGGACAGGGGGCCTGGAGACCCAGTACTTC,CASSSGTGGLETQYF
-,few,TRBV7-6,TRBJ2-5,TGTGCCAGCAGCCCCGGGGGAGGTGAGACCCAGTACTTC,CASSPGGGETQYF
TRBD2,-,TRBV19,TRBJ2-1,TGTGCCAGTACTAGCGGGAGCGATGAGCAGTTCTTC,CASTSGSDEQFF
-,-,TRBV20-1,TRBJ2-7,TGCAGTGTCCACAGCTCCTACGAGCAGTACTTC,CSVHSSYEQYF
-,-,TRBV11-1,TRBJ1-1,TGTGCCAGCGCCTTAGTGCCCGGGACCGCGAACACTGAAGCTTTCTTT,CASALVPGTANTEAFF
-,-,TRBV24-1,TRBJ2-6,TGTGCCACCAGTGAAGGGACGAGCACCGGGGCCAACGTCCTGACTTTC,CATSEGTSTGANVLTF
-,-,TRBV2,TRBJ2-7,TGTGCCAGCAGCATCAACGGAGGTCGCTACGAGCAGTACTTC,CASSINGGRYEQYF
TRBD2,-,TRBV25-1,TRBJ2-5,TGTGCCAGCAGTTTAACTAGCGAAGAGACCCAGTACTTC,CASSLTSEETQYF
TRBD1,-,TRBV24-1,TRBJ1-2,TGTGCCACCAGTGATTCGGGGACAGGGCATGGCTACACCTTC,CATSDSGTGHGYTF
-,-,TRBV19,TRBJ2-3,TGTGCCAGTAGTATTGGGGGAGATACGCAGTATTTT,CASSIGGDTQYF
-,-,TRBV5-6,TRBJ1-2,TGTGCCAGCAGTCTCAGGGGAGGGGACTATGGCTACACCTTC,CASSLRGGDYGYTF
-,-,TRBV25-1,TRBJ1-5,TGTGCCAGCAGTCACAGGGAAAATCAGCCCCAGCATTTT,CASSHRENQPQHF
-,-,TRBV7-7,TRBJ2-1,TGTGCTAGCAGCTCGGGCGGTGAGCAGTTCTTC,CASSSGGEQFF
-,-,TRBV20-1,TRBJ2-5,TGCAGTGCTATGCAGGGGTCCTGGGAGACCCAGTACTTC,CSAMQGSWETQYF
TRBD2,few,TRBV7-3,TRBJ2-1,TGTGCCAGCAGCTTAGGACTAGACAATGAGCAGTTCTTC,CASSLGLDNEQFF
-,-,TRBV10-2,TRBJ1-2,TGCGCCAGCAGTGAGTTGGGGTTATATGGCTACACCTTC,CASSELGLYGYTF
TRBD1,-,TRBV5-8,TRBJ2-3,TGTGCCAGCCACCGACAGGGGAGGACAGATACGCAGTATTTT,CASHRQGRTDTQYF
TRBD1,once,TRBV7-8,TRBJ2-5,TGTGCCAGCAGCTTAGCCCCAGGGACAGGGGCTCAAGAGACCCAGTACTTC,CASSLAPGTGAQETQYF
-,-,TRBV10-3,TRBJ1-6,TGTGCCATCAGTGAACCGTCTCTGCCCCTCCACTTT,CAISEPSLPLHF
-,-,TRBV5-1,TRBJ2-3,TGCGCCAGCAGCTTGGAAGCACCAGATACGCAGTATTTT,CASSLEAPDTQYF
-,-,TRBV2,TRBJ2-5,TGTGCCAGCCACAGGGACCAAGAGACCCAGTACTTC,CASHRDQETQYF
-,-,TRBV10-1,TRBJ1-1,TGCGCCAGCAGTGCGTCGGGGGGCGCGATTAGGGCTTTCTTT,CASSASGGAIRAFF
-,-,TRBV29-1,TRBJ2-1,TGCAGGGTGGGGACTTGGGATGAGCAGTTCTTC,CRVGTWDEQFF
TRBD2,-,TRBV15,TRBJ2-3,TGTGCCACCAGCTCCCGGGAGGGGCCCACAGATACGCAGTATTTT,CATSSREGPTDTQYF
TRBD1,-,TRBV2,TRBJ1-1,TGTGCCAGCAGTAGTCCTCGGGACAGAACTGAAGCTTTCTTT,CASSSPRDRTEAFF
-,-,TRBV19,TRBJ1-2,TGTGCCAGTAGAGTAGAGGGAAATTATGGCTACACCTTC,CASRVEGNYGYTF
-,-,TRBV29-1,TRBJ2-7,TGCAGTATTGGACAGCCTTACGAGCAGTACTTC,CSIGQPYEQYF
-,-,TRBV7-3,TRBJ2-1,TGTGCCAGCAGCTTAACCTCGCGCAATGAGCAGTTCTTC,CASSLTSRNEQFF
TRBD1,few,TRBV29-1,TRBJ1-2,TGCAGCGTTGAAGCTCAGGGGGAATATGGCTACACCTTC,CSVEAQGEYGYTF
-,-,TRBV2,TRBJ2-2,TGTGCCAGCAGTGATGGGGCTAGATGGGAGCTGTTTTTT,CASSDGARWELFF
-,-,TRBV7-6,TRBJ1-1,TGTGCCAGCAGACAAAGATCAGGGGACACTGAAGCTTTCTTT,CASRQRSGDTEAFF